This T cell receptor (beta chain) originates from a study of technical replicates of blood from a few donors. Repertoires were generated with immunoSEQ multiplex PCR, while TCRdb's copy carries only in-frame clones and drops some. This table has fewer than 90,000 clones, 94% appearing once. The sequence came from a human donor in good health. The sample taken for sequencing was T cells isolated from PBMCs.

CDR3 sequence reads: CASSTSSYEQYF. The CDR3 DNA reads as TGTGCCAGCAGTACTAGCAGCTACGAGCAGTACTTC. This chain joins TRBV11-3 and TRBJ2-7, with a tentative D call TRBD2 (6 bases). CDR1 and CDR2 (germline): SGHNT, YENEEA. V lost 6 bases and J lost 3, with 9 bases in between. The length of the CDR3 is 12 residues.